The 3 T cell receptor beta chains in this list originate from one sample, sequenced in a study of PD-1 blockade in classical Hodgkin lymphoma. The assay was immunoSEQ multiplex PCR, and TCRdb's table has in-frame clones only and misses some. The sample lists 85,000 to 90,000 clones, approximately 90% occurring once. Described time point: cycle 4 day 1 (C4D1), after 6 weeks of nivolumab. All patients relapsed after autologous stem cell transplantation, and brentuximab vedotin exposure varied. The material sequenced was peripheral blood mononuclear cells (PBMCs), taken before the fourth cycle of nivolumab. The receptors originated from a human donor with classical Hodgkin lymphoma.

CDR3 DNA sequence: TGTGCCAGCAGTTTATATTTTCTCACGTATGGCTACACCTTC. It codes for CASSLYFLTYGYTF. The chain links TRBV28 to TRBJ1-2; no clear D gene. V was cut by 1 base and J by 5 bases, with 11 bases left in between. Germline CDR1 and CDR2: MDHEN and SYDVKM. The CDR3 is 14 amino acids.

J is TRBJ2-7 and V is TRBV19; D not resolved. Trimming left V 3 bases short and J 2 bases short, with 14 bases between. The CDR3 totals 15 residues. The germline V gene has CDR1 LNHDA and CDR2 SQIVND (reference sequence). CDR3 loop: CASSINPAGAYEQYF. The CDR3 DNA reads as TGTGCCAGTAGTATTAATCCCGCAGGAGCCTACGAGCAGTACTTC.

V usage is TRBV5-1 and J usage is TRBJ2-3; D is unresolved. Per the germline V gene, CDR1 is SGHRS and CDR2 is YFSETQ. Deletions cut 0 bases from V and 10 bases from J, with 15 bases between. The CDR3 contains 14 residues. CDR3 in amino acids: CASSLAVRVGAQYF. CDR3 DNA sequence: TGCGCCAGCAGCTTGGCGGTCCGGGTTGGGGCGCAGTATTTT. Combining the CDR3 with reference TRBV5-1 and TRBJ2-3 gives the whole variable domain KAGVTQTPRYLIKTRGQQVTLSCSPISGHRSVSWYQQTPGQGLQFLFEYFSETQRNKGNFPGRFSGRQFSNSRSEMNVSTLELGDSALYLCASSLAVRVGAQYFGPGTRLTVL.